The rows below give T cell receptor beta chains drawn from one sample of a study of patients and donors after allogeneic stem cell transplantation. TCRdb itself ran the RT-PCR reads through MiXCR, one entry per CDR3 protein. The profile shows about 230,000 distinct CDR3 sequences, approximately 14% of them singletons. The specimen was blood, either unsorted or a sorted T cell fraction (not recorded which). Receptor source: a human donor who was either an allogeneic HSCT recipient or a stem cell or donor lymphocyte infusion donor (not recorded which). It is not recorded whose cells these are; they may come from a transplant donor. Both conserved end residues are part of each CDR3. D genes are given only for firm matches. Clone size is not always given. Where it is, it says once, few, many or a class for expanded clones.

TGTGCCAGCAGCCAATCTGCACAGATCTATGGCTACACCTTC CASSQSAQIYGYTF few TRBV16 NA TRBJ1-2
TGTGCCTGGAGGGGGGACTCATCTCAGCCCCAGCATTTT CAWRGDSSQPQHF NA TRBV30 NA TRBJ1-5
TGTGCCAGCAGCCTACCGGGTGCGGATACGCAGTATTTT CASSLPGADTQYF NA TRBV7-2 NA TRBJ2-3
TGTGCCAGCAGCCCCCGGGGGACGTTATCCGGGGAGCTGTTTTTT CASSPRGTLSGELFF few TRBV7-6 NA TRBJ2-2
TGTGCCAGCAAGGAGGAGAGCTCCTATAATTCACCCCCCCACTTT CASKEESSYNSPPHF NA TRBV6-1 NA TRBJ1-6
TGCGCCAGCAGCCAAGATCAAGTCTTCGGGACCGGGGAGCTGTTTTTT CASSQDQVFGTGELFF many TRBV4-3 NA TRBJ2-2
TGCGCCAGCAGCCCGACTAGCGGGAGGGGCGAGACCCAGTACTTC CASSPTSGRGETQYF NA TRBV5-1 TRBD2 TRBJ2-5
TGTGCCAGCAGCCGGACAGACTCCTACAATGAGCAGTTCTTC CASSRTDSYNEQFF NA TRBV11-3 NA TRBJ2-1
TGTGCCAGCAGCTCAGGGGGGAGAGGAATCCAAGAGACCCAGTACTTC CASSSGGRGIQETQYF many TRBV7-2 NA TRBJ2-5
TGTGCCAGCAGCCAACAGGGAGCCCCCTACAATGAGCAGTTCTTC CASSQQGAPYNEQFF many TRBV3-1 NA TRBJ2-1
TGTGCCAGCAGCTTAGATCAGGGATTCTACGAGCAGTACTTC CASSLDQGFYEQYF few TRBV11-2 NA TRBJ2-7
TGCAGTGCTTCCGACAGGGTGAACACTGAAGCTTTCTTT CSASDRVNTEAFF few TRBV20-1 TRBD1 TRBJ1-1
TGTGCCAGCATTCCAATTGGAGGACAGGGAAGGGTCTACAATGAGCAGTTCTTC CASIPIGGQGRVYNEQFF many TRBV6-1 TRBD1 TRBJ2-1
TGTGCCAGCAGCTTAATCCGCCAGGGGGCTAGGGGCTACACCTTC CASSLIRQGARGYTF NA TRBV7-2 TRBD1 TRBJ1-2
TGTGCCAGCTCACCTCAGCTAGCGAACGAGCAGTACTTC CASSPQLANEQYF NA TRBV18 NA TRBJ2-7
TGCGCCAGCAGCTTGAGCGGGCGGGTAGAAGAGACCCAGTACTTC CASSLSGRVEETQYF NA TRBV5-1 NA TRBJ2-5
TGTGCCAGCAGTCCCAATGGGCTCGGCTACGAGCAGTACTTC CASSPNGLGYEQYF few TRBV6-1 NA TRBJ2-7
TGTGCCAGCAGTTTGCAGGTGCCTCCTGGAAACACCATATATTTT CASSLQVPPGNTIYF few TRBV12-3/TRBV12-4 NA TRBJ1-3
TGCAGCGTTCTTGGACGGAACTCTGGAAACACCATATATTTT CSVLGRNSGNTIYF few TRBV29-1 NA TRBJ1-3
TGCAGTGCTAGTTTGAGGGTCCCCCCCGCGAGCTCCTATAATTCACCCCTCCACTTT CSASLRVPPASSYNSPLHF few TRBV20-1 NA TRBJ1-6
TGTGCCAGTAGCGCGGGACTAGCGGGAGGTGATACGCAGTATTTT CASSAGLAGGDTQYF NA TRBV19 TRBD2 TRBJ2-3
TGCAGCGTTGCCCAGGGGAACACCGGGGAGCTGTTTTTT CSVAQGNTGELFF many TRBV29-1 NA TRBJ2-2
TGTGCCAGCAGCCCGAGCTCCTACAATGAGCAGTTCTTC CASSPSSYNEQFF many TRBV5-5 NA TRBJ2-1
TGTGCCAGCACCCAAGGGGATGGGGGCCTCGGCTCAGAGACCCAGTACTTC CASTQGDGGLGSETQYF NA TRBV12-3/TRBV12-4 NA TRBJ2-5
TGTGCCAGCAGCAGATCTCTTTCCCCGGGACCGAGCTATGGCTACACCTTC CASSRSLSPGPSYGYTF NA TRBV21-1 NA TRBJ1-2
TGTGCCAGTAAGAAGGAGGGACGCCACTCTGGAAACACCATATATTTT CASKKEGRHSGNTIYF many TRBV19 NA TRBJ1-3
TGTGCCAGCAGCTTCCGGACAGGCTTGTTGGGGGAGCTGTTTTTT CASSFRTGLLGELFF NA TRBV7-6 TRBD1 TRBJ2-2
TGTGCCAGCACCGGACTAGCGGGGGGGCCGTCCTACGAGCAGTACTTC CASTGLAGGPSYEQYF NA TRBV2 TRBD2 TRBJ2-7
TGTGCCAGCAGCTCGCTTTTGACGGGCGGAGATACGCAGTATTTT CASSSLLTGGDTQYF many TRBV7-9 NA TRBJ2-3
TGCAGTGCTACACAGGGGGCCGGCGCGAATCAGCCCCAGCATTTT CSATQGAGANQPQHF many TRBV20-1 TRBD1 TRBJ1-5
TGTGCCAGCAGCGTGGAGGGACAGGGGACAGATACGCAGTATTTT CASSVEGQGTDTQYF NA TRBV7-9 TRBD1 TRBJ2-3
TGTGCCAGCAGCCCTGATGGCCTAGGGGGACAATATGGCTACACCTTC CASSPDGLGGQYGYTF NA TRBV11-2 NA TRBJ1-2
TGCAGTGCTAGAGACTCCAGGGGCGGATGGGAGACCCAGTACTTC CSARDSRGGWETQYF NA TRBV20-1 NA TRBJ2-5
TGCAGCGGGGAGACAGGGCCCGGCACTGAAGCTTTCTTT CSGETGPGTEAFF few TRBV29-1 TRBD1 TRBJ1-1
TGTGCCACCAATGATAGCGGTGAACTTGGGGATACGCAGTATTTT CATNDSGELGDTQYF NA TRBV24-1 NA TRBJ2-3